The rows below give T cell receptor beta chains drawn from one sample of a study of blood T cell repertoires in COVID-19. Here immunoSEQ multiplex PCR was the method, and the copy in TCRdb shows in-frame clones only, minus some. The table records about 250,000 clones, approximately 88% of them present only once. Sample: PBMCs or T cells enriched from blood (not recorded which). These receptors were taken from a woman in her thirties or forties who had been exposed to COVID-19. CDR3s include the opening cysteine and the closing phenylalanine or tryptophan. The D gene is left open where the match is weak. The size field is filled for only some rows; it gives once, few, many or a size class.

>TRBV9|TRBJ1-4|NA|NA
CASTKENGAADEKLFF
TGTGCCAGCACAAAAGAAAATGGGGCAGCCGATGAAAAACTGTTTTTT
>TRBV6-5|TRBJ1-2|NA|TRBD1
CASSQDPGQGGGYTF
TGTGCCAGCAGCCAAGACCCGGGACAGGGTGGAGGCTACACCTTC
>TRBV5-1|TRBJ2-5|NA|TRBD2
CASASGGAETQYF
TGCGCCAGCGCAAGCGGGGGGGCCGAGACCCAGTACTTC
>TRBV4-1|TRBJ1-2|NA|TRBD1
CASSPSTGAYEGGYTF
TGCGCCAGCAGCCCATCGACAGGGGCTTATGAAGGAGGCTACACCTTC
>TRBV13|TRBJ1-2|NA|NA
CASSLGPGGYTF
TGTGCCAGCAGCTTAGGTCCAGGCGGCTACACCTTC
>TRBV5-1|TRBJ2-5|once|NA
CASSLGHLEETQYF
TGCGCCAGCAGCTTGGGGCATTTGGAAGAGACCCAGTACTTC
>TRBV2|TRBJ1-1|NA|NA
CASSESPSTEAFF
TGTGCCAGCAGTGAAAGTCCTAGCACTGAAGCTTTCTTT
>TRBV3-1/TRBV3-2|TRBJ2-5|NA|TRBD2
CASSQEGRLAGLSETQYF
TGTGCCAGCAGCCAAGAGGGTAGACTAGCGGGGTTATCGGAGACCCAGTACTTC
>TRBV7-9|TRBJ1-1|NA|NA
CASSSTVMNTEAFF
TGTGCCAGCAGCTCTACAGTGATGAACACTGAAGCTTTCTTT
>TRBV12-3/TRBV12-4|TRBJ2-1|NA|NA
CASSLDLIESPFF
TGTGCCAGCAGTTTAGACCTGATCGAGTCCCCGTTCTTC
>TRBV7-2|TRBJ2-2|NA|NA
CASSSGASANTGELFF
TGTGCCAGCAGCTCTGGGGCAAGCGCGAACACCGGGGAGCTGTTTTTT